These 9 T cell receptor beta chains share one sample of origin, sequenced in a study of regulatory T cells in long-lasting Graves disease. Libraries of TCR beta came from iRepertoire HTBI primers plus Arm-PCR of CDR3 regions. TCRdb ran MiXCR on the multiplex PCR reads and lists one entry per CDR3 protein. The repertoire holds more than 350,000 distinct CDR3 sequences, with approximately 15% as singletons. Indicated time point: newly diagnosed GD, antithyroid drugs for less than 3 months. PBMC RNA served as the TCR library source. These data are also associated with another study on T cells in Graves' hyperthyroidism and ophthalmopathy.

The sample here was peripheral blood mononuclear cells (PBMCs), taken at new diagnosis, from a patient treated with antithyroid drugs. The receptors were sampled from a woman aged 25 to 39 with Graves disease.

The CDR3 DNA follows: TGCAGTGCTAGAGGTAACAATGAGCAGTTCTTC. Translation: CSARGNNEQFF. The chain links TRBV20-1 to TRBJ2-1; D uncertain. The ends were cut back, 1 base at V and 5 bases at J, with 3 bases in the middle. The germline CDR1 and CDR2 sequences are DFQATT and SNEGSKA (reference sequence). CDR3 length: 11 amino acids.

This clonotype was picked up many times. The gene calls are TRBV20-1 and TRBJ2-3; no clear D gene. The CDR3 is made up of 11 amino acids. CDR1 is DFQATT and CDR2 is SNEGSKA in the germline V gene (reference sequence). The V end lost 5 bases, the J end lost 4 bases, and 7 bases lay between the germline ends. CDR3 sequence reads: CSAPGPDTQYF. For the CDR3, the DNA is TGCAGTGCTCCCGGCCCAGATACGCAGTATTTT.

This clonotype was seen more than once but under ten times. The rearrangement links TRBV30 to TRBJ2-7; either TRBD1 or TRBD2 may supply D (6 bases each). V lost 1 base, J lost 5 bases, and 9 bases lay in between. This CDR3 contains 12 residues. The V gene's germline CDR1 is GTSNPN and CDR2 SVGIG (reference sequence). The CDR3 here is CAWSGGADEQYF. In DNA form, the CDR3 reads TGTGCCTGGAGTGGGGGGGCAGACGAGCAGTACTTC.

This clonotype was picked up a small number of times. This chain connects TRBV7-9 to TRBJ1-6; D is undetermined. This CDR3 region has 13 residues. V lost 1 base and J 10 bases, leaving 8 bases between the germline ends. CDR1 SEHNR and CDR2 FQNEAQ come from the germline V gene (reference sequence). The CDR3 sequence: CASSLGVDSPLHF. As DNA, the CDR3 is TGTGCCAGCAGCTTAGGGGTGGACTCACCCCTCCACTTT.

This clonotype was counted at least ten times. At one boundary the junction diverges from the germline segment, which might be a read error. CDR3 DNA sequence: TGCGCCAGCCGCTTAGGGCTTAATGAGCAGTTCTTC. It translates to CASRLGLNEQFF. This chain connects TRBV5-1 to TRBJ2-1; D is uncertain. Germline CDR1 reads SGHRS; CDR2 reads YFSETQ. The CDR3 is 12 residues long.

The chain employs TRBV6-2 or TRBV6-3 and TRBJ1-2; D perhaps matches TRBD1 (6 bases). Trimming stripped 6 bases from V and 4 bases from J, with 21 bases between. Germline CDR1 is MNHEY and CDR2 is SVGEGT. The CDR3 length is 16 residues. CDR3 residues: CASSPWDTPPPYGYTF. CDR3 nucleotide sequence: TGTGCCAGCAGCCCCTGGGACACCCCGCCCCCCTATGGCTACACCTTC.

This clonotype was counted ten times or more. V usage is TRBV12-3 or TRBV12-4 and J usage is TRBJ1-2; no definite D call. Trimming left V 6 bases short and J 2 bases short, with 4 bases between. This CDR3 has 11 amino acids. CDR3 residues: CASRQNYGYTF. CDR3 nucleotide sequence: TGTGCCAGCAGACAGAACTATGGCTACACCTTC.

This clonotype came up a few times. V and J are TRBV7-3 and TRBJ1-2, with 7 bases that match TRBD1. Trimming cost V 7 bases and J 2 bases; bases outside gene matches: 10. Germline loops: CDR1 SGHTA, CDR2 FQGTGA. The CDR3 length is 15 residues. The CDR3 DNA is TGTGCCAGCACAAGAAGGGAGGGGGCAAACTATGGCTACACCTTC. This gives the protein CASTRREGANYGYTF. The complete variable domain, with remaining parts taken from reference TRBV7-3 and TRBJ1-2, reads GAGVSQTPSNKVTEKGKYVELRCDPISGHTALYWYRQSLGQGPEFLIYFQGTGAADDSGLPNDRFFAVRPEGSVSTLKIQRTERGDSAVYLCASTRREGANYGYTFGSGTRLTVV.

Only a few counts were recorded for this clonotype. This could be a read error, since a much larger clone is one nucleotide away. This chain joins TRBV12-3 or TRBV12-4 and TRBJ1-1; no reliable D call. This CDR3 comprises 12 residues. Here the CDR3 DNA reads TGTGCCGGCAGTTTAGCGGACACTGAAGCTTTCTTT. This sequence encodes CAGSLADTEAFF.